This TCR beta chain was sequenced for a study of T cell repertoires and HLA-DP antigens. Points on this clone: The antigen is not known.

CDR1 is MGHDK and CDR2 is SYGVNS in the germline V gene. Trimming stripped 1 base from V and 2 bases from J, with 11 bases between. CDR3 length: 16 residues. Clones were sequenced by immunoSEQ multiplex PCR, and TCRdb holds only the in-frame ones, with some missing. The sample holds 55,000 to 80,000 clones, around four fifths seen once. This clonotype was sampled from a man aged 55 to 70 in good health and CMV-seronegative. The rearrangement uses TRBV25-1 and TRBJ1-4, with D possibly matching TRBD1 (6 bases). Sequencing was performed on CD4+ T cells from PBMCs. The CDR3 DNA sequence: TGTGCCAGCAGTGAATCTGGGGGGCTGACTAATGAAAAACTGTTTTTT. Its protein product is CASSESGGLTNEKLFF.